The T cell receptor (beta chain) described here comes from a study of shared T cell receptors in the human thymus. Sequencing used immunoSEQ multiplex PCR; TCRdb keeps in-frame clones, though not all of them. Of about 660,000 clones in the sample, around 87% were seen once. Germline V gene sequence: CDR1 SGHNT, CDR2 YYREEE (reference sequence). V lost 2 bases, J lost 0 bases, and 14 bases stayed unmatched. CDR3 size: 19 residues. The sample also formed part of further work on human thymus T cells. That source reports: Healthy Finnish infants undergoing corrective surgery for congenital heart defects were used as donors. Thymic samples were excised during corrective heart operations. Among unrelated individuals, related research reported thymic repertoires that overlapped highly.

This rearrangement joins TRBV5-4 to TRBJ2-3; the match to TRBD2 covers 8 bases. Sequenced sample: thymocytes. The source of this sequence is a boy in the first two years of life with a congenital heart defect. CDR3 protein: CASSFSMSGSPYSTDTQYF. CDR3 in DNA: TGTGCCAGCAGCTTTTCGATGAGCGGGAGCCCCTATAGCACAGATACGCAGTATTTT.